This T cell receptor beta chain came from a study of blood T cells in healthy people across ages. Findings and caveats of the study: Calculation of diversity from one million T cells yielded estimates considered to be underestimates. Researchers said unsorted PBMCs prevented a conclusive naive versus antigen-experienced comparison.

Looked up from germline, CDR1 is MNHNS and CDR2 is SASEGT. This CDR3 is built from 18 residues. The junction had 14 bases not matched to a gene; V was cut back by 9 bases and J by 2 bases. It was with a sample-barcoded 5' primer and a J-beta primer mix that a second PCR of roughly 7 to 12 cycles was run. TCRdb reanalysed the 5' RACE reads using MiXCR and keeps one entry per CDR3 protein. The sample consists of 750,000 or so distinct CDR3 sequences, around 25% of them appearing once. Each donor had 7.5 to 10 milliliters of peripheral blood drawn. In the case of this clonotype: Its antigen is still unknown.

The data also belong to a second study, concerning T cells of mothers and their children. From that paper: Donation came from a few healthy Caucasian mothers together with their six children.

This clonotype originated in a boy aged 5 to 17 in good health. The V gene is TRBV6-1, the J gene TRBJ2-1, with 12 bases that match TRBD2. The sequenced material came from blood. CDR3 DNA sequence: TGTGCCAGTCGGATCGGGAGGACTAGCGGGATTACCTACAATGAGCAGTTCTTC. Protein: CASRIGRTSGITYNEQFF.